This TCR beta chain was sequenced for a study of beta chain features in type 1 diabetes. Study in general: Examination spanned roughly 110 million sorted cells from all samples.

The germline gives CDR1 SGHDT, CDR2 YYEEEE. Trimming removed 3 bases from V and 6 bases from J, with 10 bases in between. This CDR3 contains 13 residues. Points on this clone: The antigen is not known.

Findings and limits, study-wide: The study found moderately but significantly shorter TCRB CDR3s in all four CD4+ subsets of Type 1 diabetes patients. In type 1 diabetes patients, VDJ junctions had fewer insertions; deletions at these junctions were more frequent.

Reverse transcription of all isolated RNA meant that expressed TCRB transcripts were sequenced. Naive, central memory and regulatory T cell samples averaged approximately 3.8 million reads. Profiled with immunoSEQ multiplex PCR; TCRdb holds only in-frame clones, not every one. The profile shows 330,000 or so clones, 10% to 15% of them singletons. Sorting gave populations that all exceeded 98% purity. Sequenced input: naive CD4+ T cells from blood. The rearrangement joins TRBV5-6 to TRBJ2-1, with D tentatively TRBD1 (6 bases). The clonotype originates from a woman under 30 with type 1 diabetes. CDR3 nucleotides: TGTGCCAGCAGCTGGGGGCGGACCAATGAGCAGTTCTTC. This encodes CASSWGRTNEQFF.